This section outlines one TCR beta chain sequence together with its context. This record belongs to a study of long-term antiretroviral therapy in people with HIV. It was version v3.0 of the immunoSEQ assay that was run at survey level. Data came from immunoSEQ multiplex PCR; TCRdb stores just in-frame clones and leaves some out. The sample carries about 48,000 clones, around 80% recorded once. Germline V gives CDR1 SGHTA, CDR2 FQGNSA. V lost 5 bases, J lost 2 bases, and 13 bases lay in between. This CDR3 is 15 amino acids long. The sequence was obtained from a young woman with HIV. This material consisted of unsorted PBMCs, taken 0.8 years after starting antiretroviral therapy. The rearrangement uses TRBV7-2 and TRBJ2-1, with D possibly being TRBD1 or TRBD2 (5 bases each). The CDR3 bases are TGTGCCAGCAGCCCTCCCGGGACCACCTACAATGAGCAGTTCTTC. Protein product: CASSPPGTTYNEQFF.